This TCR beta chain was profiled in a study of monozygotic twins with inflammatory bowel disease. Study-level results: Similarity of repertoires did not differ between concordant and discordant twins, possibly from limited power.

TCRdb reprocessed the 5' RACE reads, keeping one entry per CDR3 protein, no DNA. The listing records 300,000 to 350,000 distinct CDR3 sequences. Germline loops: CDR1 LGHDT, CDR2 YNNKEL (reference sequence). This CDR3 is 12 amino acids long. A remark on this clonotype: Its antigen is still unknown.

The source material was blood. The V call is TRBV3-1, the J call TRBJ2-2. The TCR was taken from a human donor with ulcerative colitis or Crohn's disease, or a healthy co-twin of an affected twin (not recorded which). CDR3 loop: CASSQVAGELFF.